These 20 T cell receptor beta chains came from one sample sequenced in a study of cytomegalovirus exposure and HLA in healthy donors (dated by TCRdb to 2016 to 2017). Library construction relied on the immunoSEQ multiplex PCR assay. For the multiplex PCR, a mixture combining 60 forward primers for TCR Vbeta segments and 13 reverse primers for TCR Jbeta segments was used. TCRdb re-hosts the immuneACCESS table, in-frame sequences only. Its copies lack some clones; in the studies checked, an unresolved V gene accounts for under half of them, and the cause for the rest is not known. This sample gives 200,000 to 300,000 clones in total; approximately 85% of them show up just once. The ten largest account for 0.2% to 0.25% of the sample. The source material was PBMCs. Receptor source: a girl aged 2-10 years in good health and CMV-seronegative.

The chain is built from TRBV25-1 and TRBJ2-3; perhaps TRBD1 as D (6 bases). The germline V gene has CDR1 MGHDK and CDR2 SYGVNS. The CDR3 is 16 amino acids. V was trimmed by 0 bases and J by 1 base, leaving 11 bases between them. The CDR3 region is CASSEYLGAGTDTQYF. DNA for the CDR3: TGTGCCAGCAGTGAATATCTGGGGGCCGGCACAGATACGCAGTATTTT.

This chain connects TRBV28 to TRBJ1-4; the D is unclear. V lost 2 bases, J lost 7 bases, and 17 bases lay in between. The CDR3 runs to 16 residues. CDR1 and CDR2 from the germline V gene are MDHEN and SYDVKM. The CDR3 is CASSLMPARLGEKLFF. The CDR3 nucleotides read TGTGCCAGCAGTTTAATGCCCGCCAGGCTGGGTGAAAAACTGTTTTTT.

A single count supports this clone. The V and J genes are TRBV7-9 and TRBJ1-1, with TRBD1 matching over 7 bases. The CDR3 has 14 residues. Trimming took 3 bases from V and 3 from J; bases not matched to a gene: 4. The V gene's germline CDR1 is SEHNR and CDR2 FQNEAQ (reference sequence). CDR3 sequence: CASSLGGTDTEAFF. The CDR3, as DNA: TGTGCCAGCAGCTTGGGCGGGACAGACACTGAAGCTTTCTTT.

The V and J genes are TRBV30 and TRBJ1-4; D unclear. The V and J ends lost 2 bases and 0 bases respectively, with 7 bases between them. The V gene's germline CDR1 is GTSNPN and CDR2 SVGIG (reference sequence). This CDR3 comprises 14 residues. CDR3 amino acids: CAWSKTSTNEKLFF. The CDR3 nucleotides are TGTGCCTGGAGTAAGACATCAACTAATGAAAAACTGTTTTTT. Filled out from reference TRBV30 and TRBJ1-4, the complete variable domain reads SQTIHQWPATLVQPVGSPLSLECTVEGTSNPNLYWYRQAAGRGLQLLFYSVGIGQISSEVPQNLSASRPQDRQFILSSKKLLLSDSGFYLCAWSKTSTNEKLFFGSGTQLSVL.

The chain links TRBV2 to TRBJ2-3; D is unclear. CDR3 size: 15 residues. Trimming removed 2 bases at V and 9 bases at J, with 18 bases between. Per germline, CDR1 SNHLY and CDR2 FYNNEI. The CDR3 sequence: CASSEFRFSKRTQYF. For the CDR3, the DNA is TGTGCCAGCAGTGAATTTAGGTTTAGCAAACGAACGCAGTATTTT.

The chain carries TRBV6-1 and TRBJ1-5; no definite D call. V was pared by 6 bases and J by 9 bases, with 9 bases between. This CDR3 has 11 amino acids. CDR1 MNHNS and CDR2 SASEGT come from the germline V gene. Written as DNA, the CDR3 is TGTGCCAGCAGAGACGGGTGGCCCCAGCATTTT. It translates to CASRDGWPQHF.

This chain uses TRBV4-1 with TRBJ2-3, with TRBD2 identical over 7 bases. V lost 2 bases, J lost 5 bases, and 10 bases stayed unmatched. The CDR3 sequence is 16 residues long. The germline V gene has CDR1 MGHRA and CDR2 YSYEKL. The CDR3, as DNA: TGCGCCAGCAGCCAAATTCCAACTAGCGATTTAGATACGCAGTATTTT. Amino acids: CASSQIPTSDLDTQYF.

The genes are TRBV4-3 and TRBJ2-7; D is perhaps TRBD1 (6 bases). Between the trimmed V and J ends, which lost 4 bases and 2 bases, there was a span of 18 bases. Germline lookup yields CDR1 LGHNA and CDR2 YSLEER. This CDR3 is built from 16 residues. The CDR3 DNA follows: TGCGCCAGCAGCCCGATAGGACAGTTCCATCCCTACGAGCAGTACTTC. As protein: CASSPIGQFHPYEQYF.

The chain carries TRBV4-1 and TRBJ2-7, with D tentatively TRBD2 (5 bases). Germline loops: CDR1 MGHRA, CDR2 YSYEKL. There are 13 residues in the CDR3. The ends were cut back, 5 bases at V and 1 base at J, with 9 bases in the middle. This CDR3 reads CASSNRGSYEQYF. Written as DNA, the CDR3 is TGCGCCAGCAGCAATCGGGGTTCCTACGAGCAGTACTTC.

This chain connects TRBV2 to TRBJ2-1; TRBD2 matches 8 bases. CDR3 length equals 16 residues. Germline loops: CDR1 SNHLY, CDR2 FYNNEI. After removal of 6 bases from V and 6 bases from J, the junction contained 13 bases not matched to a gene. The CDR3 loop is CASRAEWLAGGNEQFF. CDR3 nucleotide sequence: TGTGCCAGCAGGGCCGAGTGGCTAGCGGGTGGCAATGAGCAGTTCTTC.

This clone was counted a few times. V and J are TRBV4-1 and TRBJ2-7, with 10 bases matching TRBD1. CDR1 and CDR2 from the germline V gene are MGHRA and YSYEKL. This CDR3 contains 15 residues. Trimming took 4 bases from V and 4 from J; bases not matched to a gene: 7. CDR3 sequence: CASSLRQGAVYEQYF. CDR3 nucleotide sequence: TGCGCCAGCAGCCTCCGACAGGGGGCAGTGTACGAGCAGTACTTC.

This chain joins TRBV12-1 and TRBJ2-4; the table's D call, TRBD1, has no DNA check behind it. TRBV12-1 is a pseudogene. CDR3 length: 16 residues. CDR3 amino acids: CASSAAGWIFENIQYF. DNA for the CDR3: TGTGCCAGCAGCGCCGCAGGGTGGATTTTTGAAAACATTCAGTACTTC.

The V gene is TRBV2, the J gene TRBJ2-1; 12 bases fit TRBD2. V lost 8 bases, J lost 7 bases, and 9 bases stayed unmatched. This CDR3 spans 15 amino acids. Germline CDR1 reads SNHLY; CDR2 reads FYNNEI. CDR3 coding DNA: TGTGCCAGCTCTAGCGGGAGGGCCGCCGGGAATGAGCAGTTCTTC. Translation: CASSSGRAAGNEQFF.

The chain joins TRBV5-1 to TRBJ1-2; 10 positions agree with TRBD1. The CDR3 totals 15 residues. J gave up 2 bases and V 3 bases, and 4 bases lay outside the gene matches. Germline V CDR1 and CDR2: SGHRS, YFSETQ. CDR3 protein: CASSSVTGGNYGYTF. CDR3 in DNA: TGCGCCAGCAGCTCGGTGACAGGGGGCAACTATGGCTACACCTTC.

The rearrangement uses TRBV5-1 and TRBJ2-1; D possibly corresponds to TRBD2 (6 bases). Germline V lookup: CDR1 SGHRS, CDR2 YFSETQ. The germline V and J ends were trimmed by 0 bases and 2 bases, with 21 bases remaining between them. This CDR3 spans 19 amino acids. DNA for the CDR3: TGCGCCAGCAGCTTGGGGGTAGCGGCCCGTTTTCGAACCTACAATGAGCAGTTCTTC. It translates to CASSLGVAARFRTYNEQFF.

The gene calls are TRBV10-1 and TRBJ2-1; the match to TRBD2 covers 15 bases. The V and J ends lost 6 bases and 9 bases, in that order; junction bases with no gene match: 3. From germline, CDR1 is WNHNN and CDR2 SYGVQD (reference sequence). This CDR3 has 14 amino acids. CDR3 residues: CASRGTSGGTEQFF. The CDR3 nucleotides are TGCGCCAGCAGAGGGACTAGCGGGGGGACTGAGCAGTTCTTC.

The chain uses TRBV7-2 and TRBJ2-7, with TRBD2 identical over 8 bases. Per the germline V gene, CDR1 is SGHTA and CDR2 is FQGNSA. The junction had 8 bases not matched to a gene; V was cut back by 2 bases and J by 5 bases. The CDR3 runs 15 residues. The CDR3, as DNA: TGTGCCAGCAGCTTAATCTCGGGAGGGGGAAACGAGCAGTACTTC. Protein sequence: CASSLISGGGNEQYF.

This clone appeared a few times. This chain links TRBV6-5 with TRBJ2-1, with D perhaps matching TRBD1 (7 bases). The V end lost 6 bases, the J end lost 4 bases, and 13 bases lay between the germline ends. Germline values: CDR1 MNHEY, CDR2 SVGAGI. The CDR3 is 14 amino acids. The CDR3 DNA is TGTGCCAGCAGCGCGGGACAGTCATACAATGAGCAGTTCTTC. Translation gives CASSAGQSYNEQFF.

The count of this clone is one. This chain joins TRBV19 and TRBJ2-7, with D tentatively TRBD2 (6 bases). Germline CDR1 reads LNHDA; CDR2 reads SQIVND (reference sequence). V lost 1 base and J lost 2, with 15 bases in between. The CDR3 length is 16 residues. As DNA, the CDR3 is TGTGCCAGTAGTATAGTCACCCGGGACTCAACCTACGAGCAGTACTTC. Amino acids: CASSIVTRDSTYEQYF.

This sequence joins TRBV5-1 and TRBJ2-5, with D unclear. V was cut by 1 base and J by 6 bases, with 10 bases left in between. Germline V gene data show CDR1 as SGHRS and CDR2 as YFSETQ. CDR3 length equals 13 residues. The CDR3: CASSLQALQTQYF. The CDR3 region has the DNA TGCGCCAGCAGCTTGCAAGCCCTCCAGACCCAGTACTTC.